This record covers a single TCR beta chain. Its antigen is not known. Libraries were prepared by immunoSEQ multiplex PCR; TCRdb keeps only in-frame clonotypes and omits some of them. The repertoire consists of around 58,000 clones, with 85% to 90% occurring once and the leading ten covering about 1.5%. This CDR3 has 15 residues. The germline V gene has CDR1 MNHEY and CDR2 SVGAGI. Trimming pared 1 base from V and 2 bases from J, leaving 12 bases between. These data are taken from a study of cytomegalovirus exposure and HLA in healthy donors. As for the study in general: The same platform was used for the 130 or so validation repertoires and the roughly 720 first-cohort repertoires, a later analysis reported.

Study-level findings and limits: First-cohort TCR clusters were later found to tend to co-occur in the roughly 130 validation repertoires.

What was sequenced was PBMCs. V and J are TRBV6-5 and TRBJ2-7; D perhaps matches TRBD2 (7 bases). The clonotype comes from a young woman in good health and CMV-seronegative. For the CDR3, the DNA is TGTGCCAGCAGTTACTGGGCGGGGGCCCCCTACGAGCAGTACTTC. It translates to CASSYWAGAPYEQYF.